Below are 32 T cell receptor beta chains sequenced from a single sample in a study of blood T cells in healthy people across ages. Using a J-beta primer mix together with a sample-barcoded 5' primer, a second PCR was run for about 7 to 12 cycles. Using its own MiXCR run on the 5' RACE reads, TCRdb lists one record per CDR3 protein. The data contain hundreds of thousands of distinct CDR3 sequences, roughly 35% of them seen just once; the ten biggest clones take up 10% to 15%. The sample was blood. The receptors come from a man younger than 35 in good health.

This clonotype has more than one count but fewer than ten. This CDR3 reads CASSSLNAGQGGNEQFF. CDR3 DNA sequence: TGCGCCAGCAGCTCCCTTAATGCGGGACAGGGCGGCAATGAGCAGTTCTTC. The chain has TRBV5-1 and TRBJ2-1, with TRBD1 matching 9 bases. In germline, CDR1 is SGHRS, CDR2 YFSETQ. The CDR3 covers 17 residues. The J segment lost 6 bases and the V segment lost 3 bases, leaving 13 bases of the junction unmatched.

The rearrangement uses TRBV25-1 and TRBJ1-2, with no clear D. Trimming pared 6 bases from V and 8 bases from J, leaving 19 bases between. CDR3 length: 14 amino acids. Germline CDR1 MGHDK, CDR2 SYGVNS. The CDR3 DNA sequence: TGTGCCAGCAGCCGAGGAGCGGAGGTCTTGGGCTACACCTTC. Its protein is CASSRGAEVLGYTF.

J is TRBJ2-3 and V is TRBV25-1; D unclear. V gave up 6 bases and J gave up 5 bases, with 12 bases separating them. CDR3 size: 13 residues. Germline CDR1 and CDR2: MGHDK and SYGVNS. Written as DNA, the CDR3 is TGTGCCAGCAGCTTCCAAAAGGGAGATACGCAGTATTTT. It yields the protein CASSFQKGDTQYF.

This clonotype was picked up many times. This chain connects TRBV7-2 to TRBJ1-5; 7 nucleotides line up with TRBD1. Per the germline V gene, CDR1 is SGHTA and CDR2 is FQGNSA. The CDR3 extends over 15 amino acids. The ends lost 1 base at V and 1 base at J; junction bases unmatched: 1. CDR3 sequence reads: CASSLEGASNQPQHF. For the CDR3, the DNA is TGTGCCAGCAGCTTAGAGGGGGCAAGCAATCAGCCCCAGCATTTT.

This clonotype was seen a few times. The chain's CDR3 is CASRKGGVDEKLFF. CDR3 DNA sequence: TGTGCCAGCAGAAAAGGGGGGGTAGATGAAAAACTGTTTTTT. The chain combines TRBV7-2 with TRBJ1-4; TRBD1 might be the D (6 bases). The CDR3 has 14 residues. CDR1 is SGHTA, CDR2 FQGNSA, per germline. Trimming stripped 6 bases from V and 6 bases from J, with 14 bases between.

This clonotype appeared many times. The chain couples TRBV7-2 to TRBJ2-3, with D maybe TRBD1 (6 bases). Germline CDR1 is SGHTA and CDR2 is FQGNSA. This CDR3 is built from 15 residues. V lost 1 base and J lost 1, with 9 bases in between. In DNA form, the CDR3 reads TGTGCCAGCAGCTTAGGGTCAGGGGGCACAGATACGCAGTATTTT. Protein sequence: CASSLGSGGTDTQYF.

This clonotype occurred a few times. DNA for the CDR3: TGCAGTGCTAGAGGTGTCATTAGCGGGGGTGACAATGAGCAGTTCTTC. Translated: CSARGVISGGDNEQFF. The V and J genes are TRBV20-1 and TRBJ2-1; TRBD2 agrees at 9 bases. Germline V gives CDR1 DFQATT, CDR2 SNEGSKA (reference sequence). The CDR3 has 16 residues. J was trimmed by 5 bases and V by 1 base; bases with no gene match: 9.

This rearrangement joins TRBV20-1 to TRBJ2-1; 8 bases align to TRBD2. V dropped 0 bases and J dropped 1; count of bases not matched to a gene: 8. The CDR3 totals 17 residues. The germline gives CDR1 DFQATT, CDR2 SNEGSKA (reference sequence). CDR3 in DNA: TGCAGTGCTAGAGATTTCGGGGGGGGCCGTTCCTACAATGAGCAGTTCTTC. Its translation is CSARDFGGGRSYNEQFF.

This clonotype has a count of ten or more. The chain uses TRBV6-5 and TRBJ1-6, with D unresolved. The V gene's germline CDR1 is MNHEY and CDR2 SVGAGI. The V end was cut by 0 bases, the J end by 2 bases, with 8 bases between. The CDR3 is made up of 16 amino acids. The CDR3 protein is CASSYSGVTYNSPLHF. CDR3 DNA: TGTGCCAGCAGTTACTCTGGGGTAACCTATAATTCACCCCTCCACTTT.

The genes are TRBV28 and TRBJ1-2; D call uncertain. In germline, CDR1 is MDHEN, CDR2 SYDVKM. The CDR3 has 15 amino acids. The V end lost 8 bases, the J end lost 3 bases, and 19 bases lay between the germline ends. CDR3 amino acids: CASREGPEGYYGYTF. Here the CDR3 DNA reads TGTGCCAGCCGGGAAGGCCCCGAGGGTTACTATGGCTACACCTTC.

The chain links TRBV9 to TRBJ2-3; TRBD1 agrees at 10 bases. J was trimmed by 8 bases and V by 4 bases; bases with no gene match: 13. Germline CDR1 reads SGDLS; CDR2 reads YYNGEE. The CDR3 covers 16 residues. The DNA for the CDR3 is TGTGCCAGCAGCTACGTTTCCGGGACAGGGGAGGGTACGCAGTATTTT. Translated: CASSYVSGTGEGTQYF.

V usage is TRBV10-3 and J usage is TRBJ2-5; no clear D. There are 14 residues in the CDR3. V was shortened by 6 bases and J by 5 bases, with 16 bases between the two germline ends. Germline CDR1 is ENHRY and CDR2 is SYGVKD. The CDR3, as DNA: TGTGCCATCAGGCTCGGGCTCCGTGACGAGACCCAGTACTTC. Its translation: CAIRLGLRDETQYF.

Many counts were recorded for this clonotype. This sequence joins TRBV7-2 and TRBJ2-5, with 9 bases identical to TRBD2. The CDR3 totals 15 residues. Germline CDR1 and CDR2: SGHTA and FQGNSA. Trimming took 3 bases from V and 4 from J; bases not matched to a gene: 6. The CDR3 region has the DNA TGTGCCAGCAGCTTCCGCGGGGGGGCTGGAGAGACCCAGTACTTC. It is translated as CASSFRGGAGETQYF.

This clonotype was observed a handful of times. CDR3 coding DNA: TGCGCCAGCAGCGCAACCGGGACTCCTTACACCGGGGAGCTGTTTTTT. Its protein is CASSATGTPYTGELFF. The rearrangement joins TRBV5-1 to TRBJ2-2; tentative D call: TRBD2 (6 bases). Germline V gene lookup returns CDR1 SGHRS and CDR2 YFSETQ. This CDR3 contains 16 residues. V was cut by 4 bases and J by 3 bases, with 16 bases left in between.

With respect to this clonotype: One junction end disagrees with the germline gene, perhaps due to a read error. The CDR3 protein is CSVPTGMNTDTRYF. CDR3 in DNA: TGCAGCGTCCCGACAGGGATGAACACAGATACGCGGTATTTT. This rearrangement joins TRBV29-1 to TRBJ2-3; TRBD1 matches 7 bases. The CDR3 extends over 14 amino acids. Germline V lookup: CDR1 SQVTM, CDR2 ANQGSEA.

V usage is TRBV6-5 and J usage is TRBJ1-2, with TRBD1 matching over 10 bases. The germline CDR1 and CDR2 sequences are MNHEY and SVGAGI. The V and J ends lost 6 bases and 5 bases, in that order; junction bases with no gene match: 3. The CDR3 is made up of 13 amino acids. The CDR3 nucleotides are TGTGCCAGCAGCGGGGACAGGGGATATGGCTACACCTTC. Protein sequence: CASSGDRGYGYTF.

The chain recombines TRBV12-3 or TRBV12-4 with TRBJ2-3, with D perhaps TRBD1 (5 bases). The CDR3 spans 15 residues. The V end was cut by 5 bases, the J end by 4 bases, with 16 bases between. In nucleotides, the CDR3 is TGTGCCAGCAGTGTCGTATGGGGCTACGCAGATACGCAGTATTTT. This translates into CASSVVWGYADTQYF.

This chain links TRBV12-3 or TRBV12-4 with TRBJ1-1, with TRBD1 as a possible D gene (6 bases). The V end was cut by 5 bases, the J end by 0 bases, with 16 bases between. There are 16 residues in the CDR3. The CDR3 protein is CASSPIPGQLNTEAFF. CDR3 coding DNA: TGTGCCAGCAGTCCCATCCCGGGACAACTGAACACTGAAGCTTTCTTT.

The chain combines TRBV27 with TRBJ1-1; TRBD1 aligns across 7 bases. Germline trimming cut 10 bases from V and 2 bases from J; bases unmatched to any gene: 7. Germline loops: CDR1 MNHEY, CDR2 SMNVEV (reference sequence). The CDR3 loop spans 13 amino acids. The CDR3 bases are TGTGCCACTCTGGACAGGAGAAACACTGAAGCTTTCTTT. The encoded protein is CATLDRRNTEAFF.

This clonotype was recorded a few times. At one end the junction does not follow the germline gene, possibly because of a read error. The chain carries TRBV9 and TRBJ2-5, with D perhaps matching TRBD2 (6 bases). Germline assignment: CDR1 SGDLS and CDR2 YYNGEE. CDR3 length equals 15 residues. CDR3 in DNA: TGTACCAGCAGCGTAGCCGGGACTCCCCAAGAGACCCAGTACTTC. As protein: CTSSVAGTPQETQYF.

This clonotype was seen more than once but under ten times. V and J are TRBV20-1 and TRBJ1-5; TRBD1 matches 10 bases. Germline V gives CDR1 DFQATT, CDR2 SNEGSKA (reference sequence). CDR3 length: 16 residues. V lost 6 bases to trimming and J lost 3 bases; unmatched junction nucleotides: 11. For the CDR3, the DNA is TGCAGTGCGCCCGACAGGGGGCAAAAGGTCAATCAGCCCCAGCATTTT. It specifies CSAPDRGQKVNQPQHF.

The V and J genes are TRBV28 and TRBJ2-3; either TRBD1 or TRBD2 may fit D (5 bases each). CDR1 and CDR2 from the germline V gene are MDHEN and SYDVKM. This CDR3 spans 16 amino acids. V was clipped by 6 bases and J by 6 bases, with 22 bases between them. The CDR3 DNA is TGTGCCAGCAGCTCCTACACCTCGCCCAGGGAGGATACGCAGTATTTT. This translates into CASSSYTSPREDTQYF.

This clonotype was observed many times. The chain couples TRBV10-3 to TRBJ2-1; TRBD1 matches 11 bases. Germline CDR1 and CDR2: ENHRY and SYGVKD. V dropped 3 bases and J dropped 8; count of bases not matched to a gene: 9. CDR3 length: 16 residues. The CDR3 here is CAISETPGQGDDEQFF. DNA for the CDR3: TGTGCCATCAGTGAAACTCCGGGACAGGGGGACGATGAGCAGTTCTTC.

This clonotype was found a few times. V and J are TRBV6-5 and TRBJ1-5; D perhaps matches TRBD1 (6 bases). The CDR3 totals 15 residues. The germline gives CDR1 MNHEY, CDR2 SVGAGI. Trimming removed 0 bases at V and 4 bases at J, with 10 bases between. The CDR3 DNA reads TGTGCCAGCAGTTACTCTTACAGGGCAAATCAGCCCCAGCATTTT. Amino acid sequence: CASSYSYRANQPQHF.

The V call is TRBV12-3 or TRBV12-4, the J call TRBJ1-1, with 7 bases matching TRBD1. The J segment lost 1 base and the V segment lost 2 bases, leaving 4 bases of the junction unmatched. The length of the CDR3 is 15 residues. This CDR3 is CASSLRGTANTEAFF. CDR3 coding DNA: TGTGCCAGCAGTTTAAGGGGGACAGCGAACACTGAAGCTTTCTTT.

Details on this clonotype: One junction end disagrees with the germline gene, perhaps due to a read error. The chain employs TRBV11-2 and TRBJ2-1; 7 bases fit TRBD1. CDR3 length equals 15 residues. Germline CDR1 reads SGHAT; CDR2 reads FQNNGV. The CDR3 here is CACSLQGSPYNEQFF. The DNA of the CDR3 is TGTGCCTGCAGCTTACAGGGGAGCCCCTACAATGAGCAGTTCTTC.

This chain joins TRBV10-3 and TRBJ1-2, with D uncertain. Trimming pared 2 bases from V and 6 bases from J, leaving 13 bases between. Germline-derived CDR1 and CDR2 are ENHRY and SYGVKD. This CDR3 is built from 14 residues. The chain's CDR3 is CAISERSAKNGYTF. CDR3 sequence (DNA): TGTGCCATCAGTGAGAGGTCGGCGAAAAATGGCTACACCTTC.

This sequence joins TRBV5-6 and TRBJ1-2; the D gene is possibly TRBD1 (6 bases). Germline CDR1 and CDR2: SGHDT and YYEEEE. The CDR3 covers 13 residues. V gave up 1 base and J gave up 7 bases, with 11 bases separating them. The CDR3 sequence: CASSLKGGSGYTF. The CDR3 coding sequence is TGTGCCAGCAGCTTGAAGGGGGGCAGTGGCTACACCTTC.

The chain links TRBV6-2 or TRBV6-3 to TRBJ1-2, with no clear D. Germline CDR1 reads MNHEY; CDR2 reads SVGEGT. Trimming pared 6 bases from V and 7 bases from J, leaving 9 bases between. The CDR3 sequence is 11 residues long. As DNA, the CDR3 is TGTGCCAGCAGCCAAACAGCTGGCTACACCTTC. It encodes CASSQTAGYTF.

This clonotype was counted a single time. The V and J genes are TRBV9 and TRBJ2-3; 10 positions agree with TRBD2. V lost 0 bases and J lost 4; bases outside the gene matches: 5. The CDR3 totals 16 residues. CDR1 and CDR2 from the germline V gene are SGDLS and YYNGEE. CDR3 sequence (DNA): TGTGCCAGCAGCGTAGATTTACTAGCGGGATCAGATACGCAGTATTTT. It specifies CASSVDLLAGSDTQYF.

This clonotype is a singleton in its sample. The chain joins TRBV6-2 or TRBV6-3 to TRBJ1-2; D gene unclear. Germline CDR1 is MNHEY and CDR2 is SVGEGT. Trimming cost V 6 bases and J 4 bases, with 12 bases left between them. This CDR3 contains 13 residues. For the CDR3, the DNA is TGTGCCAGCAGAAAACAGCAAAGCTATGGCTACACCTTC. Amino acid sequence: CASRKQQSYGYTF.

The sample holds a few counts of this clonotype. V usage is TRBV20-1 and J usage is TRBJ2-7, with TRBD2 matching 8 bases. This CDR3 has 17 amino acids. V was pared by 5 bases and J by 4 bases, with 19 bases of the junction left unmatched. CDR1 and CDR2 from the germline V gene are DFQATT and SNEGSKA (reference sequence). The CDR3: CSALRGGGMRLPYEQYF. The CDR3 region has the DNA TGCAGTGCTCTCAGGGGCGGGGGGATGCGGTTACCATACGAGCAGTACTTC.